This is a list of T cell receptor beta chains from one sample in a study of PD-1 blockade in classical Hodgkin lymphoma. Method: immunoSEQ multiplex PCR; TCRdb's copy keeps in-frame clones and lacks some. This sample has approximately 23,000 clones, with approximately 90% found just once. The sample taken for sequencing was CD4+ T cells from blood. The receptors come from a human donor with classical Hodgkin lymphoma. Both conserved end residues are part of each CDR3. A D gene is named only where the DNA matches it firmly. For some rows the clone size is stated as once, few or many, or as a class when expanded; others skip it.

j_call: TRBJ2-7; clone_size: NA; d_call: TRBD2; v_call: TRBV11-2; cdr3_aa: CASRPTGGYEQYF; cdr3_nt: TGTGCCAGCAGGCCCACGGGGGGCTACGAGCAGTACTTC
j_call: TRBJ2-3; clone_size: NA; d_call: NA; v_call: TRBV10-3; cdr3_aa: CAISREPGTDTQYF; cdr3_nt: TGTGCCATCAGCAGGGAACCTGGCACAGATACGCAGTATTTT
j_call: TRBJ1-2; clone_size: NA; d_call: TRBD1; v_call: TRBV18; cdr3_aa: CASSSAQGVIYTF; cdr3_nt: TGTGCCAGCTCAAGCGCACAGGGGGTAATCTACACCTTC
j_call: TRBJ2-3; clone_size: NA; d_call: NA; v_call: TRBV9; cdr3_aa: CASSDKGISTDTQYF; cdr3_nt: TGTGCCAGCAGCGATAAAGGAATTAGCACAGATACGCAGTATTTT
j_call: TRBJ2-1; clone_size: NA; d_call: NA; v_call: TRBV10-3; cdr3_aa: CAISGPPGLAAYNEQFF; cdr3_nt: TGTGCCATCAGTGGACCGCCGGGACTCGCCGCTTACAATGAGCAGTTCTTC
j_call: TRBJ1-3; clone_size: NA; d_call: TRBD1; v_call: TRBV5-1; cdr3_aa: CASSRDRGSGNTIYF; cdr3_nt: TGCGCCAGCAGCAGGGACAGGGGCTCTGGAAACACCATATATTTT
j_call: TRBJ2-5; clone_size: NA; d_call: TRBD2; v_call: TRBV5-1; cdr3_aa: CASSFSSGQETQYF; cdr3_nt: TGCGCCAGCAGCTTTTCTAGCGGCCAAGAGACCCAGTACTTC
j_call: TRBJ1-2; clone_size: NA; d_call: NA; v_call: TRBV18; cdr3_aa: CASSPFGEQRLYGYTF; cdr3_nt: TGTGCCAGCTCACCATTCGGTGAACAACGACTTTATGGCTACACCTTC
j_call: TRBJ2-5; clone_size: NA; d_call: NA; v_call: TRBV6-1; cdr3_aa: CASSRGQQETQYF; cdr3_nt: TGTGCCAGCAGTCGAGGACAGCAAGAGACCCAGTACTTC
j_call: TRBJ2-7; clone_size: NA; d_call: NA; v_call: TRBV6-5; cdr3_aa: CASSWDVDRSYEQYF; cdr3_nt: TGTGCCAGCAGTTGGGATGTAGACAGATCCTACGAGCAGTACTTC
j_call: TRBJ2-7; clone_size: NA; d_call: TRBD1; v_call: TRBV4-2; cdr3_aa: CASSQGQGAGYEQYF; cdr3_nt: TGTGCCAGCAGCCAAGGACAGGGGGCGGGCTACGAGCAGTACTTC
j_call: TRBJ1-6; clone_size: NA; d_call: TRBD1; v_call: TRBV6-5; cdr3_aa: CASSYAAGQGSSPLHF; cdr3_nt: TGTGCCAGCAGTTACGCCGCGGGACAGGGAAGTTCACCCCTCCACTTT
j_call: TRBJ2-3; clone_size: NA; d_call: TRBD2; v_call: TRBV29-1; cdr3_aa: CSVERLAGETDTQYF; cdr3_nt: TGCAGCGTTGAAAGGCTAGCGGGGGAAACAGATACGCAGTATTTT
j_call: TRBJ2-7; clone_size: NA; d_call: TRBD1; v_call: TRBV4-1; cdr3_aa: CASSPFVQGGSYEQYF; cdr3_nt: TGCGCCAGCAGCCCCTTCGTACAGGGGGGAAGCTACGAGCAGTACTTC
j_call: TRBJ1-2; clone_size: NA; d_call: NA; v_call: TRBV29-1; cdr3_aa: CSVTVGNYGYTF; cdr3_nt: TGCAGCGTGACCGTCGGTAACTATGGCTACACCTTC
j_call: TRBJ1-1; clone_size: NA; d_call: NA; v_call: TRBV18; cdr3_aa: CASSPTVNTEAFF; cdr3_nt: TGTGCCAGCTCACCGACAGTGAACACTGAAGCTTTCTTT
j_call: TRBJ1-2; clone_size: NA; d_call: NA; v_call: TRBV14; cdr3_aa: CASSQMTGWNYGYTF; cdr3_nt: TGTGCCAGCAGCCAAATGACAGGTTGGAACTATGGCTACACCTTC
j_call: TRBJ2-2; clone_size: NA; d_call: NA; v_call: TRBV15; cdr3_aa: CATSRKGAGELFF; cdr3_nt: TGTGCCACCAGCAGAAAAGGAGCCGGGGAGCTGTTTTTT
j_call: TRBJ2-7; clone_size: NA; d_call: TRBD1; v_call: TRBV6-1; cdr3_aa: CASSRGQGAFYEQYF; cdr3_nt: TGTGCCAGCAGCCGGGGACAGGGGGCGTTCTACGAGCAGTACTTC
j_call: TRBJ1-5; clone_size: NA; d_call: NA; v_call: TRBV5-6; cdr3_aa: CASSLAGYQPQHF; cdr3_nt: TGTGCCAGCAGCTTGGCGGGATATCAGCCCCAGCATTTT
j_call: TRBJ1-2; clone_size: NA; d_call: NA; v_call: TRBV7-9; cdr3_aa: CASSLEVQHTNYGYTF; cdr3_nt: TGTGCCAGCAGCTTAGAGGTACAGCATACTAACTATGGCTACACCTTC
j_call: TRBJ1-2; clone_size: NA; d_call: TRBD1; v_call: TRBV6-5; cdr3_aa: CASRQTGVYGYTF; cdr3_nt: TGTGCCAGCAGGCAGACAGGGGTCTATGGCTACACCTTC
j_call: TRBJ1-1; clone_size: NA; d_call: TRBD1; v_call: TRBV5-1; cdr3_aa: CASSYPGQGAEAFF; cdr3_nt: TGCGCCAGCAGCTATCCCGGGCAGGGGGCTGAAGCTTTCTTT
j_call: TRBJ2-1; clone_size: once; d_call: NA; v_call: TRBV14; cdr3_aa: CASSRRRTTVYSYNEQFF; cdr3_nt: TGTGCCAGCAGCCGCCGGCGGACTACCGTATACTCCTACAATGAGCAGTTCTTC
j_call: TRBJ2-2; clone_size: NA; d_call: NA; v_call: TRBV28; cdr3_aa: CASSLFTQNTGELFF; cdr3_nt: TGTGCCAGCAGTTTGTTCACTCAAAACACCGGGGAGCTGTTTTTT
j_call: TRBJ2-7; clone_size: NA; d_call: NA; v_call: TRBV19; cdr3_aa: CATRPIANTYEQYF; cdr3_nt: TGTGCCACCCGCCCCATAGCGAACACCTACGAGCAGTACTTC
j_call: TRBJ1-2; clone_size: NA; d_call: NA; v_call: TRBV25-1; cdr3_aa: CASSVNYGYTF; cdr3_nt: TGTGCCAGCAGTGTTAACTATGGCTACACCTTC
j_call: TRBJ1-6; clone_size: once; d_call: NA; v_call: TRBV7-3; cdr3_aa: CASIPRLTERWPNSPLHF; cdr3_nt: TGTGCCAGCATCCCAAGACTCACAGAGAGATGGCCTAATTCACCCCTCCACTTT
j_call: TRBJ1-5; clone_size: NA; d_call: NA; v_call: TRBV9; cdr3_aa: CASSVGSGSNQPQHF; cdr3_nt: TGTGCCAGCAGCGTAGGGTCAGGCTCCAATCAGCCCCAGCATTTT
j_call: TRBJ2-1; clone_size: once; d_call: NA; v_call: TRBV27; cdr3_aa: CASSLRDSYSYNEQFF; cdr3_nt: TGTGCCAGCAGTTTACGAGACTCCTATTCCTACAATGAGCAGTTCTTC
j_call: TRBJ2-7; clone_size: NA; d_call: NA; v_call: TRBV10-3; cdr3_aa: CAISENQGTYEQYF; cdr3_nt: TGTGCCATCAGTGAGAATCAGGGAACCTACGAGCAGTACTTC
j_call: TRBJ1-2; clone_size: NA; d_call: NA; v_call: TRBV15; cdr3_aa: CATSRDRERSYGYTF; cdr3_nt: TGTGCCACCAGCAGAGATAGGGAAAGATCCTATGGCTACACCTTC
j_call: TRBJ1-5; clone_size: NA; d_call: TRBD1; v_call: TRBV27; cdr3_aa: CASSPSRGSQPQHF; cdr3_nt: TGTGCCAGCAGTCCCTCCAGGGGGAGTCAGCCCCAGCATTTT
j_call: TRBJ2-5; clone_size: NA; d_call: NA; v_call: TRBV29-1; cdr3_aa: CGGGGQETQYF; cdr3_nt: TGCGGGGGCGGGGGCCAAGAGACCCAGTACTTC
j_call: TRBJ1-1; clone_size: NA; d_call: NA; v_call: TRBV27; cdr3_aa: CASSAQRVGIRAFF; cdr3_nt: TGTGCCAGCAGTGCACAAAGGGTGGGGATACGAGCTTTCTTT
j_call: TRBJ2-3; clone_size: NA; d_call: NA; v_call: TRBV6-5; cdr3_aa: CASRYQGSDTQYF; cdr3_nt: TGTGCCAGCAGATATCAGGGGTCGGATACGCAGTATTTT
j_call: TRBJ2-7; clone_size: NA; d_call: NA; v_call: TRBV5-1; cdr3_aa: CASSSGSSYEQYF; cdr3_nt: TGCGCCAGCAGCTCGGGAAGCTCCTACGAGCAGTACTTC
j_call: TRBJ2-7; clone_size: NA; d_call: TRBD2; v_call: TRBV27; cdr3_aa: CASSTPGLAGTEQYF; cdr3_nt: TGTGCCAGCAGTACTCCCGGACTAGCGGGAACCGAGCAGTACTTC
j_call: TRBJ1-3; clone_size: NA; d_call: TRBD1; v_call: TRBV7-2; cdr3_aa: CASTLPTGASGNTIYF; cdr3_nt: TGTGCCAGCACGCTCCCGACAGGGGCCTCTGGAAACACCATATATTTT
j_call: TRBJ1-2; clone_size: NA; d_call: TRBD1; v_call: TRBV4-2; cdr3_aa: CASSQTGGLNYGYTF; cdr3_nt: TGTGCCAGCAGCCAAACAGGGGGCCTTAACTATGGCTACACCTTC
j_call: TRBJ2-6; clone_size: NA; d_call: TRBD1; v_call: TRBV6-1; cdr3_aa: CASSAPRGQVDSGANVLTF; cdr3_nt: TGTGCCAGCAGTGCCCCCCGGGGACAGGTCGATTCTGGGGCCAACGTCCTGACTTTC
j_call: TRBJ1-1; clone_size: NA; d_call: NA; v_call: TRBV2; cdr3_aa: CASSEQRNTEAFF; cdr3_nt: TGTGCCAGCAGTGAACAGAGGAACACTGAAGCTTTCTTT
j_call: TRBJ2-3; clone_size: NA; d_call: TRBD2; v_call: TRBV5-1; cdr3_aa: CASSLSGGKTSTDTQYF; cdr3_nt: TGCGCCAGCAGCCTTAGCGGGGGGAAAACTAGCACAGATACGCAGTATTTT
j_call: TRBJ1-5; clone_size: NA; d_call: NA; v_call: TRBV28; cdr3_aa: CASTPSQGRGQPQHF; cdr3_nt: TGTGCCAGCACTCCATCCCAGGGGCGAGGGCAGCCCCAGCATTTT
j_call: TRBJ1-1; clone_size: once; d_call: NA; v_call: TRBV18; cdr3_aa: CASSPQGMGTEAFF; cdr3_nt: TGTGCCAGCTCACCACAGGGGATGGGGACTGAAGCTTTCTTT
j_call: TRBJ1-1; clone_size: once; d_call: TRBD1; v_call: TRBV7-2; cdr3_aa: CASSSRTGEPEAFF; cdr3_nt: TGTGCCAGCAGCTCCCGGACAGGGGAGCCTGAAGCTTTCTTT
j_call: TRBJ2-5; clone_size: NA; d_call: TRBD2; v_call: TRBV6-1; cdr3_aa: CASSEAGLALETQYF; cdr3_nt: TGTGCCAGCAGTGAAGCGGGACTAGCCCTGGAGACCCAGTACTTC
j_call: TRBJ1-2; clone_size: NA; d_call: NA; v_call: TRBV19; cdr3_aa: CASSIGLLFYGYTF; cdr3_nt: TGTGCCAGTAGTATAGGTTTGCTCTTCTATGGCTACACCTTC
j_call: TRBJ2-5; clone_size: NA; d_call: NA; v_call: TRBV28; cdr3_aa: CASSLERGREETQYF; cdr3_nt: TGTGCCAGCAGTTTAGAGAGGGGAAGGGAAGAGACCCAGTACTTC
j_call: TRBJ1-3; clone_size: NA; d_call: TRBD1; v_call: TRBV11-2; cdr3_aa: CASSPRTGSTGNTIYF; cdr3_nt: TGTGCCAGCAGCCCGAGGACAGGGTCTACTGGAAACACCATATATTTT
j_call: TRBJ2-7; clone_size: NA; d_call: NA; v_call: TRBV2; cdr3_aa: CATQYRAAYEQYF; cdr3_nt: TGTGCCACCCAGTACAGGGCTGCCTACGAGCAGTACTTC
j_call: TRBJ2-1; clone_size: NA; d_call: NA; v_call: TRBV7-9; cdr3_aa: CASSSTGTKFEQFF; cdr3_nt: TGTGCCAGCAGCTCTACGGGAACCAAATTTGAGCAGTTCTTC
j_call: TRBJ1-6; clone_size: NA; d_call: NA; v_call: TRBV5-4; cdr3_aa: CASSSPLTGQNSPLHF; cdr3_nt: TGTGCCAGCAGCTCCCCATTGACGGGGCAGAATTCACCCCTCCACTTT
j_call: TRBJ2-5; clone_size: NA; d_call: NA; v_call: TRBV18; cdr3_aa: CASSVLGQETQYF; cdr3_nt: TGTGCCAGCTCCGTTTTAGGACAAGAGACCCAGTACTTC
j_call: TRBJ2-1; clone_size: NA; d_call: TRBD2; v_call: TRBV5-1; cdr3_aa: CASSLGGLVASNEQFF; cdr3_nt: TGCGCCAGCAGCTTGGGAGGACTAGTGGCGTCCAATGAGCAGTTCTTC
j_call: TRBJ2-7; clone_size: NA; d_call: TRBD1; v_call: TRBV6-5; cdr3_aa: CASRRGQGAYEQYF; cdr3_nt: TGTGCCAGCAGAAGGGGACAGGGGGCCTACGAGCAGTACTTC
j_call: TRBJ2-3; clone_size: NA; d_call: NA; v_call: TRBV9; cdr3_aa: CASSAGTWTDTQYF; cdr3_nt: TGTGCCAGCAGCGCCGGGACTTGGACAGATACGCAGTATTTT
j_call: TRBJ1-6; clone_size: NA; d_call: NA; v_call: TRBV5-6; cdr3_aa: CASSLGDINSPLHF; cdr3_nt: TGTGCCAGCAGCCTAGGGGACATAAATTCACCCCTCCACTTT
j_call: TRBJ2-7; clone_size: NA; d_call: NA; v_call: TRBV28; cdr3_aa: CASSDPPAREYF; cdr3_nt: TGTGCCAGCAGTGACCCCCCCGCTCGCGAGTACTTC
j_call: TRBJ2-3; clone_size: NA; d_call: TRBD1; v_call: TRBV5-4; cdr3_aa: CASKTGGIADTQYF; cdr3_nt: TGTGCCAGTAAAACAGGGGGGATTGCAGATACGCAGTATTTT